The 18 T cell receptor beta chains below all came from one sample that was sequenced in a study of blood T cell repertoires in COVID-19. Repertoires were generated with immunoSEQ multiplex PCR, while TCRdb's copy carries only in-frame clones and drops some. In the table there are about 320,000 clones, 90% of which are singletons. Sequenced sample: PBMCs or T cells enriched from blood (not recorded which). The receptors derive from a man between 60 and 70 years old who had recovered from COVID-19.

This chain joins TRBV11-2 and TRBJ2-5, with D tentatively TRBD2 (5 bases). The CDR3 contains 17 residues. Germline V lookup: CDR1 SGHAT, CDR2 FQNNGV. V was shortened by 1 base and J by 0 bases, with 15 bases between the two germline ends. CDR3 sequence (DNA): TGTGCCAGCAGCTTAGTAGCGTCTTCCGAGTACCAAGAGACCCAGTACTTC. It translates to CASSLVASSEYQETQYF.

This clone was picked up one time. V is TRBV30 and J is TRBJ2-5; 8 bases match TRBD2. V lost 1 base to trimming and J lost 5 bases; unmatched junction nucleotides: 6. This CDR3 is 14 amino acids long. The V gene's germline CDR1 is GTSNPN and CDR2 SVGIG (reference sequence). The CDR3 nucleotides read TGTGCCTGGAGTGCTCTAGCGGGCGTGGAGACCCAGTACTTC. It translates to CAWSALAGVETQYF. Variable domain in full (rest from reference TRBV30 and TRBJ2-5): SQTIHQWPATLVQPVGSPLSLECTVEGTSNPNLYWYRQAAGRGLQLLFYSVGIGQISSEVPQNLSASRPQDRQFILSSKKLLLSDSGFYLCAWSALAGVETQYFGPGTRLLVL.

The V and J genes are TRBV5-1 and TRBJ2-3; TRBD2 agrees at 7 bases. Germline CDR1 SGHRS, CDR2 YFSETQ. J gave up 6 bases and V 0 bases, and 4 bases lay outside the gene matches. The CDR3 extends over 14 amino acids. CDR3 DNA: TGCGCCAGCAGCTTGGGGGAGGGCTTCGATACGCAGTATTTT. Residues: CASSLGEGFDTQYF.

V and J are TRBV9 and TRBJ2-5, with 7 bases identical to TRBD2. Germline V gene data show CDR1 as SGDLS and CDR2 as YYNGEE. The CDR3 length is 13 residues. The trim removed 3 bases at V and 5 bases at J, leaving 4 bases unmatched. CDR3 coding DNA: TGTGCCAGCAGCGCGACTAGCCGGGAGACCCAGTACTTC. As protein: CASSATSRETQYF.

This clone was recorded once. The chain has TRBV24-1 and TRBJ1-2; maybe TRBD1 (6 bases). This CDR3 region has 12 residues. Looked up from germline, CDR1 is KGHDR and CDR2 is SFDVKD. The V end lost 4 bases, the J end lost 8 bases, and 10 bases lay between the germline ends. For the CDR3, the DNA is TGTGCCACCAGTGAAACAGGGATGGGCTACACCTTC. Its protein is CATSETGMGYTF.

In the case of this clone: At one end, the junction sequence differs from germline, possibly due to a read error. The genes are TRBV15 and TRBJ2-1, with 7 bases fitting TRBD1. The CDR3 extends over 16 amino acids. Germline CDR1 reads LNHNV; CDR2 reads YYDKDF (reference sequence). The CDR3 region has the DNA TGTGCCACCAGCCGAGAGTGGGACAGCTCCTACAATGAGCAGTTCTTC. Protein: CATSREWDSSYNEQFF.

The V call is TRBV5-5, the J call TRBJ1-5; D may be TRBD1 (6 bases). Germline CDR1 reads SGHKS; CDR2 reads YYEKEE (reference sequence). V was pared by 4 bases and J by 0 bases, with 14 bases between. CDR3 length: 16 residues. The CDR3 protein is CASSAETGISNQPQHF. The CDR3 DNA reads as TGTGCCAGCAGCGCGGAGACAGGAATTAGCAATCAGCCCCAGCATTTT.

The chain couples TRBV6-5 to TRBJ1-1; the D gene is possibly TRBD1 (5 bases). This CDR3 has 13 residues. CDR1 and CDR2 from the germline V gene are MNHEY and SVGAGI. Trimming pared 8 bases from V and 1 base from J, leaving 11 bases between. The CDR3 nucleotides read TGTGCCAGCCTGGTGGGGGGGAACACTGAAGCTTTCTTT. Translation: CASLVGGNTEAFF.

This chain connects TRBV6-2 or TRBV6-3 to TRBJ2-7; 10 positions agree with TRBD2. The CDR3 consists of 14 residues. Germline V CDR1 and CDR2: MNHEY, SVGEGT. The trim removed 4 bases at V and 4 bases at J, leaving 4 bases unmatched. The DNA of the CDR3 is TGTGCCAGCAGTTCCGGACTAGCGGTATACGAGCAGTACTTC. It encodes CASSSGLAVYEQYF.

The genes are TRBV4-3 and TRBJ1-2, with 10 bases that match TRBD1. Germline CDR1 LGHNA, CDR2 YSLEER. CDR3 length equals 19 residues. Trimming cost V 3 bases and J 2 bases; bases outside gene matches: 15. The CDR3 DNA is TGCGCCAGCAGCCAGGGTCTCCGGGACAGGGGCCCCGGAAACTATGGCTACACCTTC. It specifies CASSQGLRDRGPGNYGYTF.

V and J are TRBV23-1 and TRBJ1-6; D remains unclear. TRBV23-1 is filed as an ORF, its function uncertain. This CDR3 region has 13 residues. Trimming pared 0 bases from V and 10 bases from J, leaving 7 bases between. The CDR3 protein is CASSQSIYSPLHF. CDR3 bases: TGCGCCAGCAGTCAATCTATCTACTCACCCCTCCACTTT.

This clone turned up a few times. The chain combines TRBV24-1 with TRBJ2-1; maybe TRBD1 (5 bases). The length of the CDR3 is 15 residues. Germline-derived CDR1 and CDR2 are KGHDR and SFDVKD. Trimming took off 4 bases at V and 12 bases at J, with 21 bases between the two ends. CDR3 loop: CATSEPGAHPRGQFF. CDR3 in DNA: TGTGCCACCAGTGAACCCGGCGCCCACCCTAGGGGGCAGTTCTTC.

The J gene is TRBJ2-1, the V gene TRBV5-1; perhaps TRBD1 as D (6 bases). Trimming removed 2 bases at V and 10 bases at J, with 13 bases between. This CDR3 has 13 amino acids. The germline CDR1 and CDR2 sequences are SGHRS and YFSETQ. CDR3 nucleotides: TGCGCCAGCAGCTTTCTAGCCCAGGGGGAGCAGTTCTTC. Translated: CASSFLAQGEQFF.

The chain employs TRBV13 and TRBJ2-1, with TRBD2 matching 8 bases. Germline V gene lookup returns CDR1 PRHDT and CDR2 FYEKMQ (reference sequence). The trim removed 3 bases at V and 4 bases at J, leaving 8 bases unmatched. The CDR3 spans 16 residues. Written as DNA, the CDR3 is TGTGCCAGCAGCTTGGGTTGGGGACTAGTATACAATGAGCAGTTCTTC. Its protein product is CASSLGWGLVYNEQFF.

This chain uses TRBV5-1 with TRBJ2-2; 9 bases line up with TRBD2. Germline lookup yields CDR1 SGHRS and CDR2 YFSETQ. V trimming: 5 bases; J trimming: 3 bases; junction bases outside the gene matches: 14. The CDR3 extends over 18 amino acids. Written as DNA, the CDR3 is TGCGCCAGCAGACCCCAACCGCGGGGGGGTGGAGACACCGGGGAGCTGTTTTTT. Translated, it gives CASRPQPRGGGDTGELFF.

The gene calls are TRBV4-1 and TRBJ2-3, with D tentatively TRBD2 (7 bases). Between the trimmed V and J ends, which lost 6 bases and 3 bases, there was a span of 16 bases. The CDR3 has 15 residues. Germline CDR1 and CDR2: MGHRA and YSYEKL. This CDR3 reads CASSWGGLGTDTQYF. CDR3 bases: TGCGCCAGCAGTTGGGGGGGCTTGGGGACAGATACGCAGTATTTT.

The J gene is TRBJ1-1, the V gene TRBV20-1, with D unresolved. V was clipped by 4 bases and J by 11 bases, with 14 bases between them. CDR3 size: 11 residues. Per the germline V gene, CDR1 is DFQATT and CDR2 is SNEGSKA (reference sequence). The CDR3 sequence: CSAIPTGSAFF. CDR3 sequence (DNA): TGCAGTGCTATACCTACGGGTTCGGCTTTCTTT.

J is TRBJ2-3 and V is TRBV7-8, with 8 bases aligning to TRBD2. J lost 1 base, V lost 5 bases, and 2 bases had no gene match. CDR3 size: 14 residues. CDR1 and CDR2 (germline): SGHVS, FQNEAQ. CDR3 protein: CASSGLAGTDTQYF. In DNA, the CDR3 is TGTGCCAGCAGCGGACTAGCCGGCACAGATACGCAGTATTTT.